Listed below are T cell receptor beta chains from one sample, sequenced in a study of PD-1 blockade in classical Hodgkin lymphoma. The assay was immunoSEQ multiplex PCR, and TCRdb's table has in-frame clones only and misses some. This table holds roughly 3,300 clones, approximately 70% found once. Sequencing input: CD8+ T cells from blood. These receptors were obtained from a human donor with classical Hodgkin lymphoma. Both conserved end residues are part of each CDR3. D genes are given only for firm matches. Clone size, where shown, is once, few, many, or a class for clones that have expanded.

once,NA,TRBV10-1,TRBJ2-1,TGCGCCAGTGCCAAAGGGAGCTCCTACAATGAGCAGTTCTTC,CASAKGSSYNEQFF
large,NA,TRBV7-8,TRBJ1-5,TGTGCCAGCAGCCCCCTCCCCTCCCGGGGATTACTCAATCAGCCCCAGCATTTT,CASSPLPSRGLLNQPQHF
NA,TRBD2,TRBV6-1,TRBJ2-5,TGTGCCGCCAGCGAGCTAGCGGGAGCCCAAGAGACCCAGTACTTC,CAASELAGAQETQYF
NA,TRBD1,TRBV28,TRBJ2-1,TGTGCCAGCAGTTCCGGACAGGGACCCGGCAATGAGCAGTTCTTC,CASSSGQGPGNEQFF
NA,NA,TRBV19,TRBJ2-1,TGTGCCAGTAGTATAGGCTCTAAGGGAGGCAACAATGAGCAGTTCTTC,CASSIGSKGGNNEQFF
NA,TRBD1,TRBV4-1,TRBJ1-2,TGCGCCAGCAGCCAATTGCCCCCGGGACAGACAGCCAACTATGGCTACACCTTC,CASSQLPPGQTANYGYTF
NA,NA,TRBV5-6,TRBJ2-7,TGTGCCAGCAGCCTAGTAGCGAGGAGCGAGCAGTACTTC,CASSLVARSEQYF
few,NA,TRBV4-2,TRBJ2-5,TGTGCCAGCAGCTATCGCCCGGGAAAAGAGACCCAGTACTTC,CASSYRPGKETQYF
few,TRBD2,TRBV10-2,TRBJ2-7,TGCGCCAGCGGGGACTACTCCTTCTTTGACGAGCAGTACTTC,CASGDYSFFDEQYF
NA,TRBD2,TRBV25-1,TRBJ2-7,TGTGCCAGCAGTCCTCCTGGGACTACCATATACTACGAGCAGTACTTC,CASSPPGTTIYYEQYF
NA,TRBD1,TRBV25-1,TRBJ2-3,TGTGCCAGCAGACCCGGACAGGGAGGCACAGATACGCAGTATTTT,CASRPGQGGTDTQYF
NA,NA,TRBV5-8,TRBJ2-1,TGTGCCAGCAGCTTAATTGAGACATACAATGAGCAGTTCTTC,CASSLIETYNEQFF
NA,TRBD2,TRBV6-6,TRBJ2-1,TGTGCCAGCAGTTACGGGACTAGCGGGAATGAGCAGTTCTTC,CASSYGTSGNEQFF
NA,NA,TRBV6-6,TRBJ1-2,TGTGCCAGCAGTGACTCGGGGGGCTACACCTTC,CASSDSGGYTF
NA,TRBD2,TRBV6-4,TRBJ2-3,TGTGCCAGCAGTGGCGACCCTAGCGGAGGGGATACGCAGTATTTT,CASSGDPSGGDTQYF
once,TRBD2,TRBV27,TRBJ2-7,TGTGCCAGCAGTTTCTGGGCGGGGGCCTACGAGCAGTACTTC,CASSFWAGAYEQYF
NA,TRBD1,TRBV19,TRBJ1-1,TGTGCCAGTAGTGCGGACAGGGGCGGCACTGAAGCTTTCTTT,CASSADRGGTEAFF
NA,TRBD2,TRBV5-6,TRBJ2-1,TGTGCCAGCACCCCATCCTGGACTAGCGGGATGAATGAGCAGTTCTTC,CASTPSWTSGMNEQFF
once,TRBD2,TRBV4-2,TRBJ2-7,TGTGCCAGCAGCCAAGATACCCTAGCGGAACCCTACGAGCAGTACTTC,CASSQDTLAEPYEQYF
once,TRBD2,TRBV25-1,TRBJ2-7,TGTGCCAGCAGTGAGTGGGGGGGACCCCGCGGCGAGCAGTACTTC,CASSEWGGPRGEQYF